This T cell receptor (beta chain) was sequenced during a study of OX40 agonist ivuxolimab in advanced cancers. Data came from immunoSEQ multiplex PCR; TCRdb stores just in-frame clones and leaves some out. Among 55,000 to 80,000 clones listed, 70% to 90% were seen once. Patients were excluded for autoimmune disease history or systemic immunosuppression. Samples of blood were obtained at baseline, on cycle 4 day 1, and on cycle 7 day 1. The CDR3 spans 15 residues. Germline V gene data show CDR1 as WNHNN and CDR2 as SYGVQD (reference sequence). Between the trimmed V and J ends, which lost 2 bases and 1 base, there was a span of 8 bases.

The material was CD4+ or CD8+ T cells sorted from blood, obtained in a trial of the OX40 agonist ivuxolimab. The TCR originated in an adult with an advanced solid tumor such as melanoma, head and neck, liver or kidney cancer. The rearrangement joins TRBV10-1 to TRBJ2-2; D is ambiguous. CDR3 residues: CASSEGPENTGELFF. The DNA of the CDR3 is TGCGCCAGCAGTGAGGGCCCGGAGAACACCGGGGAGCTGTTTTTT.